The 9 T cell receptor beta chains below all came from one sample that was sequenced in a study of high-grade serous ovarian cancer treatment subgroups. Tumor tissue was taken before any definitive surgery or chemotherapy was given. Sequenced by immunoSEQ multiplex PCR; TCRdb stores in-frame clones only, minus some. The repertoire holds approximately 1,000 clones, 60% to 75% seen once, with more than 25% in the top ten. The source material was tumor tissue. The receptors here all came from a human donor with high-grade serous ovarian cancer.

This clone has only a few counts. This chain links TRBV6-6 with TRBJ2-7; perhaps D is TRBD1 or TRBD2 (6 bases each). The V gene lost 7 bases and the J gene lost 3 bases, with 19 bases spanning the gap. The CDR3 contains 15 residues. The germline V gene encodes CDR1 MNHNY and CDR2 SVGAGI (reference sequence). This CDR3 is CASTPTGARYYEQYF. CDR3 coding DNA: TGTGCCAGCACCCCAACGGGGGCCAGGTACTACGAGCAGTACTTC.

The genes are TRBV11-2 and TRBJ1-4; a weak D match, TRBD1 (5 bases). CDR3 length equals 13 residues. Germline CDR1 SGHAT, CDR2 FQNNGV. Trimming took 5 bases from V and 8 from J, leaving 12 bases between them. The CDR3 protein is CASSRGLGEKLFF. CDR3 DNA: TGTGCCAGCAGCCGGGGCTTAGGGGAAAAACTGTTTTTT.

DNA for the CDR3: TGTGCCAGCAGCAAGCGTCTGAGGGGGCGAGAGACCCAGTACTTC. Translation gives CASSKRLRGRETQYF. The chain joins TRBV21-1 to TRBJ2-5; the DNA was not compared with TRBD1, the D call given in the table. TRBV21-1 is deemed a pseudogene. This CDR3 region has 15 residues.

The chain joins TRBV4-1 to TRBJ1-6; 7 bases agree with TRBD1. The germline V gene has CDR1 MGHRA and CDR2 YSYEKL. The CDR3 extends over 15 amino acids. V shed 3 bases, J shed 10 bases, and the junction held 9 bases outside the gene matches. CDR3 in DNA: TGCGCCAGCAGCCAGGGGACAGTTGCAGGATCACCCCTCCACTTT. Protein sequence: CASSQGTVAGSPLHF.

CDR3 in amino acids: CAMDRTKNYGYTF. For the CDR3, the DNA is TGTGCCATGGACCGGACCAAGAACTATGGCTACACCTTC. The chain employs TRBV30 and TRBJ1-2; D is unclear. Trimming left V 8 bases short and J 2 bases short, with 15 bases between. The CDR3 length is 13 residues. Germline loops: CDR1 GTSNPN, CDR2 SVGIG (reference sequence).

The chain combines TRBV7-9 with TRBJ2-7; maybe TRBD1 (7 bases). With 1 base removed from V and 6 bases from J, the gap between germline ends came to 13 bases. The CDR3 has 14 residues. The germline gives CDR1 SEHNR, CDR2 FQNEAQ (reference sequence). This chain's CDR3 is CASSLVGQTSEQYF. DNA for the CDR3: TGTGCCAGCAGCTTAGTGGGACAGACTAGCGAGCAGTACTTC. The full variable domain, its missing parts supplied by reference TRBV7-9 and TRBJ2-7, is DTGVSQNPRHKITKRGQNVTFRCDPISEHNRLYWYRQTLGQGPEFLTYFQNEAQLEKSRLLSDRFSAERPKGSFSTLEIQRTEQGDSAMYLCASSLVGQTSEQYFGPGTRLTVT.

This chain links TRBV18 with TRBJ2-7; D uncertain. Trimming removed 5 bases at V and 3 bases at J, with 8 bases between. CDR3 length: 12 residues. Germline loops: CDR1 KGHSH, CDR2 LQKENI. CDR3 bases: TGTGCCAGCTCAACCCAAAACTACGAGCAGTACTTC. This gives the protein CASSTQNYEQYF.

This clone was found once. The chain uses TRBV5-1 and TRBJ2-3; D not certain. Trimming removed 4 bases from V and 2 bases from J, with 8 bases in between. The CDR3 is made up of 13 amino acids. The germline gives CDR1 SGHRS, CDR2 YFSETQ. This CDR3 reads CASSQQITDTQYF. In nucleotides, the CDR3 is TGCGCCAGCAGCCAACAAATCACAGATACGCAGTATTTT.

The rearrangement joins TRBV19 to TRBJ2-4; D not resolved. Germline CDR1 and CDR2: LNHDA and SQIVND (reference sequence). V lost 6 bases and J lost 4, with 4 bases in between. This CDR3 has 11 residues. The CDR3, as DNA: TGTGCCAGTAGCTTAAAAAACATTCAGTACTTC. It encodes CASSLKNIQYF. Full variable domain (missing parts from reference TRBV19 and TRBJ2-4): DGGITQSPKYLFRKEGQNVTLSCEQNLNHDAMYWYRQDPGQGLRLIYYSQIVNDFQKGDIAEGYSVSREKKESFPLTVTSAQKNPTAFYLCASSLKNIQYFGAGTRLSVL.